These 3 T cell receptor beta chains were all obtained from the same sample, sequenced in a study of beta chain features in type 1 diabetes. Expressed TCRB transcripts were sequenced after all isolated RNA was converted to cDNA. Sequencing used immunoSEQ multiplex PCR; TCRdb keeps in-frame clones, though not all of them. The data contain around 400,000 clones, around an eighth of them seen just once; the ten biggest clones take up 0.017%. The sequenced material came from naive CD4+ T cells from blood. The receptors originated from a man between 18 and 29 years old in good health.

The genes are TRBV9 and TRBJ2-3; D is ambiguous. The CDR3 runs 16 residues. CDR1 and CDR2 (germline): SGDLS, YYNGEE. V lost 0 bases and J lost 0, with 11 bases in between. The CDR3 loop reads CASSVGPATSTDTQYF. The DNA for the CDR3 is TGTGCCAGCAGCGTAGGTCCAGCGACTAGCACAGATACGCAGTATTTT.

This clone was seen a few times. This chain links TRBV4-2 with TRBJ2-5; the D gene is possibly TRBD1 (6 bases). This CDR3 contains 14 residues. Germline CDR1 is LGHNA and CDR2 is YNFKEQ. V lost 1 base to trimming and J lost 3 bases, with 9 bases between them. The CDR3 DNA follows: TGTGCCAGCAGCCAAGGACAGGTCGAAGAGACCCAGTACTTC. It codes for CASSQGQVEETQYF.

This clone was recorded a few times. The chain combines TRBV10-3 with TRBJ2-5; 7 nucleotides agree with TRBD1. Losses at the gene ends were 3 bases for V and 0 bases for J; bases not matched to a gene: 4. Germline V gene lookup returns CDR1 ENHRY and CDR2 SYGVKD. The CDR3 has 15 amino acids. CDR3 in amino acids: CAISDYGTDQETQYF. The CDR3 region has the DNA TGTGCCATCAGTGATTACGGGACAGACCAAGAGACCCAGTACTTC.